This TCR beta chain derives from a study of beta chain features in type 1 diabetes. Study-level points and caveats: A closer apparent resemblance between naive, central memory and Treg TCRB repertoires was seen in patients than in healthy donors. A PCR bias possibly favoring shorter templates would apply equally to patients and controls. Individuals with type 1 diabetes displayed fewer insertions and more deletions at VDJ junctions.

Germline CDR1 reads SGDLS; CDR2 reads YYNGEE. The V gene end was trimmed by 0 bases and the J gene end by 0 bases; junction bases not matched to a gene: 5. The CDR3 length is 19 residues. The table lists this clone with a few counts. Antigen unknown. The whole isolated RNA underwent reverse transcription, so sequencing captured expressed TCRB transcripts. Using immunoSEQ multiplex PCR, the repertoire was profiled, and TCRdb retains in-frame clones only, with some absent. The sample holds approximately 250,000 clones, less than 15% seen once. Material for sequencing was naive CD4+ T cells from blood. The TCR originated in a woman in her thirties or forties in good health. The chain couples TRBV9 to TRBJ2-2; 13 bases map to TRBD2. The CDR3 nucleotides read TGTGCCAGCAGCGTAGTAGGACTAGCGGGGGACGCGAACACCGGGGAGCTGTTTTTT. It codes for CASSVVGLAGDANTGELFF.